This is a list of T cell receptor beta chains from one sample in a study of Ad26.COV2.S vaccination and SARS-CoV-2 variants. Here immunoSEQ multiplex PCR was the method, and the copy in TCRdb shows in-frame clones only, minus some. Of approximately 460,000 clones detected, 70% to 90% appear once; the ten largest clones hold 1.7%. Sequenced material: peripheral blood, taken in a trial of Ad26.COV2.S vaccine versus placebo. The receptors were sampled from a person aged 18-65 years who received the Ad26.COV2.S COVID-19 vaccine or a placebo. Each CDR3 is given with its conserved first and last residue. Clone size appears in some rows only: once, few, many, or a class for an expanded clone.

V gene	J gene	clone size	CDR3 protein
TRBV18	TRBJ2-2	.	CASSPTSQGYTGELFF
TRBV12-3/TRBV12-4	TRBJ2-1	.	CASSRGGNEQFF
TRBV19	TRBJ2-5	once	CASSISWGPPRTQYF
TRBV6-5	TRBJ1-6	.	CASSPSLDNSPLHF
TRBV6-5	TRBJ1-1	.	CASSYDRGLNTEAFF
TRBV7-9	TRBJ2-1	once	CASSLAGGTYNEQFF
TRBV7-9	TRBJ1-6	.	CASSPERGSDSPLHF
TRBV19	TRBJ2-1	once	CASSIILAGGRFNNEQFF
TRBV5-1	TRBJ1-3	few	CASSLGLPRGSSGNTIYF
TRBV7-2	TRBJ2-1	.	CASSLRLLDNEQFF
TRBV28	TRBJ2-1	.	CASSLFPSSYNEQFF
TRBV25-1	TRBJ2-2	.	CASSESSHSGNTGELFF
TRBV11-2	TRBJ2-2	.	CASSSGNTGELFF
TRBV19	TRBJ2-3	once	CASSSFSWGRTDTQYF
TRBV6-4	TRBJ2-6	many	CASSESSGANVLTF
TRBV30	TRBJ2-2	.	CAWSVGGNTGELFF
TRBV7-2	TRBJ2-3	.	CASSFWTSGGDTQYF
TRBV11-2	TRBJ1-5	.	CASSLEGGFGQPQHF
TRBV24-1	TRBJ2-1	.	CAALTVTPYDNEQFF
TRBV9	TRBJ2-6	.	CASSVGGSGANVLTF
TRBV28	TRBJ2-2	.	CASSLDGPGLSSNTGELFF
TRBV27	TRBJ2-7	.	CASSLAALRNEQYF
TRBV29-1	TRBJ2-2	.	CSVRTGTSGSTGELFF
TRBV7-2	TRBJ2-7	.	CASSLAGLYEQYF
TRBV18	TRBJ2-1	.	CASSPGASGDEQFF
TRBV15	TRBJ1-2	.	CATSSSDRGRPTNYGYTF
TRBV6-5	TRBJ1-6	.	CAGSRGQGGSPLHF
TRBV3-1/TRBV3-2	TRBJ1-4	.	CASSPTGTLPTKLFF
TRBV7-9	TRBJ1-4	.	CASSLLGTENEKLFF
TRBV4-3	TRBJ2-3	once	CASSQQVFSTDTQYF
TRBV20-1	TRBJ1-4	.	CSAAMGEKLFF
TRBV27	TRBJ2-1	.	CASSSLPGTGANEQFF
TRBV2	TRBJ2-6	few	CASSGQGSGANVLTF
TRBV6-5	TRBJ1-5	.	CASSVGGNKNQPQHF
TRBV6-5	TRBJ2-1	.	CASSGTSGAEQFF
TRBV30	TRBJ1-4	.	CAWRSNEKLFF
TRBV6-5	TRBJ1-2	.	CASSYSAGGIPYGYTF
TRBV6-2/TRBV6-3	TRBJ2-2	.	CASSYLRSNTGELFF
TRBV6-1	TRBJ2-3	.	CASSVRGGGPADTQYF
TRBV6-5	TRBJ2-7	.	CASFRDRGSYEQYF
TRBV6-4	TRBJ2-2	.	CASSDGDTGELFF
TRBV6-1	TRBJ1-2	.	CASSEGTGEGHGYTF
TRBV3-1/TRBV3-2	TRBJ2-3	once	CASSPGLATDTQYF